This entry describes one TCR beta chain. The junction had 5 bases not matched to a gene; V was cut back by 6 bases and J by 7 bases. The CDR3 covers 14 residues. Germline V gene data show CDR1 as SGHTA and CDR2 as FQGNSA. Libraries were prepared by immunoSEQ multiplex PCR; TCRdb keeps only in-frame clonotypes and omits some of them. This sample has fewer than 200,000 clones, with around 89% found just once. The data derive from a study of blood T cell repertoires in COVID-19. For the study at large: T cells, B-cell-depleted T cells, or PBMCs provided the cDNA or gDNA that served as material.

J is TRBJ2-1 and V is TRBV7-2; 11 bases align to TRBD2. The sequenced sample was peripheral blood. This sequence was found in a man between 18 and 29 years old who had recovered from COVID-19. The CDR3 DNA follows: TGTGCCAGCAGTTATAGCGGGAGGGGGAATGAGCAGTTCTTC. Translating gives CASSYSGRGNEQFF.